This is a list of T cell receptor beta chains from one sample in a study of blood T cell repertoires in COVID-19. Sequencing was performed with immunoSEQ multiplex PCR; in TCRdb, only in-frame clones are kept and a portion is missing. The repertoire holds 220,000 or so clones, with roughly 90% as singletons. Sequencing was performed on PBMCs or T cells enriched from blood (not recorded which). The receptor set was obtained from a man under 40 who had been exposed to COVID-19. The CDR3 runs from the conserved cysteine through the conserved F or W. The order of the fields is CDR3 length, D gene, J gene, clone size, V gene, CDR3 protein, CDR3 DNA. D genes are given only for firm matches. Only some rows state a clone size, as once, few, many or a class for expanded clones.

CDR3 length: 16; D gene: TRBD1; J gene: TRBJ1-4; clone size: few; V gene: TRBV7-9; CDR3 protein: CASSSDDRGQFEKLFF; CDR3 DNA: TGTGCCAGCAGCTCAGATGACAGGGGACAGTTCGAAAAACTGTTTTTT
CDR3 length: 15; D gene: NA; J gene: TRBJ2-1; clone size: NA; V gene: TRBV11-3; CDR3 protein: CASSEASAAYNEQFF; CDR3 DNA: TGTGCCAGCAGTGAGGCTAGCGCTGCCTACAATGAGCAGTTCTTC
CDR3 length: 15; D gene: NA; J gene: TRBJ2-2; clone size: NA; V gene: TRBV3-1/TRBV3-2; CDR3 protein: CASRKGWGDTGELFF; CDR3 DNA: TGTGCCAGCAGAAAAGGGTGGGGGGACACCGGGGAGCTGTTTTTT
CDR3 length: 16; D gene: TRBD1; J gene: TRBJ1-6; clone size: NA; V gene: TRBV27; CDR3 protein: CASSIRNRGRNSPLHF; CDR3 DNA: TGTGCCAGCAGTATCCGGAACAGGGGTCGCAATTCACCCCTCCACTTT
CDR3 length: 17; D gene: TRBD1; J gene: TRBJ2-6; clone size: NA; V gene: TRBV2; CDR3 protein: CASSERTGGSGANVLTF; CDR3 DNA: TGTGCCAGCAGTGAAAGGACAGGGGGCTCTGGGGCCAACGTCCTGACTTTC
CDR3 length: 16; D gene: TRBD2; J gene: TRBJ2-5; clone size: NA; V gene: TRBV5-6; CDR3 protein: CASSLYLAGGSETQYF; CDR3 DNA: TGTGCCAGCAGCTTGTATCTAGCGGGGGGGTCAGAGACCCAGTACTTC
CDR3 length: 16; D gene: TRBD1; J gene: TRBJ2-7; clone size: NA; V gene: TRBV6-5; CDR3 protein: CASSYLGTGLLGEQYF; CDR3 DNA: TGTGCCAGCAGTTACCTCGGGACAGGATTATTGGGGGAGCAGTACTTC
CDR3 length: 13; D gene: TRBD1; J gene: TRBJ1-1; clone size: few; V gene: TRBV5-8; CDR3 protein: CASSLTGVRSAFF; CDR3 DNA: TGTGCCAGCAGCTTGACAGGGGTTCGGAGTGCTTTCTTT
CDR3 length: 16; D gene: TRBD1; J gene: TRBJ1-4; clone size: NA; V gene: TRBV13; CDR3 protein: CASRNNRDRSNEKLFF; CDR3 DNA: TGTGCCAGCAGGAACAACCGGGACAGATCTAATGAAAAACTGTTTTTT
CDR3 length: 15; D gene: NA; J gene: TRBJ2-5; clone size: NA; V gene: TRBV27; CDR3 protein: CASRSVSPGEETQYF; CDR3 DNA: TGTGCCAGCAGAAGCGTTTCGCCAGGGGAAGAGACCCAGTACTTC
CDR3 length: 13; D gene: TRBD2; J gene: TRBJ2-2; clone size: NA; V gene: TRBV30; CDR3 protein: CAWSQGGTGELFF; CDR3 DNA: TGTGCCTGGAGTCAGGGAGGGACCGGGGAGCTGTTTTTT
CDR3 length: 15; D gene: NA; J gene: TRBJ1-1; clone size: once; V gene: TRBV5-4; CDR3 protein: CASSLSRQVDAEAFF; CDR3 DNA: TGTGCCAGCAGCTTGAGTCGGCAGGTAGATGCTGAAGCTTTCTTT
CDR3 length: 16; D gene: TRBD2; J gene: TRBJ2-5; clone size: NA; V gene: TRBV4-2; CDR3 protein: CASSRPGGGIGETQYF; CDR3 DNA: TGTGCCAGCAGCCGGCCGGGAGGAGGGATCGGGGAGACCCAGTACTTC
CDR3 length: 16; D gene: TRBD2; J gene: TRBJ2-5; clone size: once; V gene: TRBV11-2; CDR3 protein: CASTQERGGFFETQYF; CDR3 DNA: TGTGCCAGCACCCAGGAACGGGGGGGCTTTTTCGAGACCCAGTACTTC
CDR3 length: 16; D gene: NA; J gene: TRBJ1-2; clone size: NA; V gene: TRBV5-1; CDR3 protein: CASSLKDSRVVYGYTF; CDR3 DNA: TGCGCCAGCAGCTTGAAAGACAGCCGGGTAGTCTATGGCTACACCTTC
CDR3 length: 17; D gene: TRBD1; J gene: TRBJ1-5; clone size: once; V gene: TRBV4-3; CDR3 protein: CASSQAIPGQGGQPQHF; CDR3 DNA: TGCGCCAGCAGCCAAGCGATCCCGGGACAGGGGGGCCAGCCCCAGCATTTT
CDR3 length: 14; D gene: NA; J gene: TRBJ2-7; clone size: NA; V gene: TRBV15; CDR3 protein: CATSRVGGPYEQYF; CDR3 DNA: TGTGCCACCAGCAGAGTCGGGGGACCCTACGAGCAGTACTTC
CDR3 length: 15; D gene: TRBD2; J gene: TRBJ2-4; clone size: once; V gene: TRBV5-1; CDR3 protein: CASSLAGEGGNIQYF; CDR3 DNA: TGCGCCAGCAGCTTAGCGGGGGAGGGTGGAAACATTCAGTACTTC
CDR3 length: 13; D gene: NA; J gene: TRBJ1-1; clone size: NA; V gene: TRBV5-1; CDR3 protein: CASSLGETTEAFF; CDR3 DNA: TGCGCCAGCAGCTTGGGGGAGACCACTGAAGCTTTCTTT
CDR3 length: 16; D gene: NA; J gene: TRBJ1-3; clone size: once; V gene: TRBV7-2; CDR3 protein: CASSSAGRRSGNTIYF; CDR3 DNA: TGTGCCAGCAGCTCCGCCGGCAGGCGATCTGGAAACACCATATATTTT
CDR3 length: 17; D gene: TRBD2; J gene: TRBJ2-7; clone size: once; V gene: TRBV7-2; CDR3 protein: CASSKRTSGSSRYEQYF; CDR3 DNA: TGTGCCAGCAGCAAGCGGACTAGCGGGAGTTCCAGGTACGAGCAGTACTTC
CDR3 length: 16; D gene: TRBD1; J gene: TRBJ1-2; clone size: NA; V gene: TRBV11-2; CDR3 protein: CASSLGQGRTNYGYTF; CDR3 DNA: TGTGCCAGCAGCTTGGGACAGGGTCGAACTAACTATGGCTACACCTTC
CDR3 length: 15; D gene: TRBD1; J gene: TRBJ2-1; clone size: NA; V gene: TRBV6-1; CDR3 protein: CASSERGPDYNEQFF; CDR3 DNA: TGTGCCAGCAGTGAAAGGGGGCCAGACTACAATGAGCAGTTCTTC
CDR3 length: 13; D gene: NA; J gene: TRBJ1-1; clone size: NA; V gene: TRBV5-4; CDR3 protein: CASSLRANTEAFF; CDR3 DNA: TGTGCCAGCAGCTTGAGAGCGAACACTGAAGCTTTCTTT
CDR3 length: 13; D gene: NA; J gene: TRBJ1-1; clone size: NA; V gene: TRBV3-1/TRBV3-2; CDR3 protein: CASSQDPDTEAFF; CDR3 DNA: TGTGCCAGCAGCCAAGATCCTGACACTGAAGCTTTCTTT
CDR3 length: 16; D gene: TRBD2; J gene: TRBJ2-7; clone size: NA; V gene: TRBV7-8; CDR3 protein: CASSLNSGGLSYEQYF; CDR3 DNA: TGTGCCAGCAGCTTAAATAGCGGGGGGCTCTCCTACGAGCAGTACTTC
CDR3 length: 14; D gene: NA; J gene: TRBJ1-1; clone size: NA; V gene: TRBV7-2; CDR3 protein: CASTLGAMNTEAFF; CDR3 DNA: TGTGCCAGCACCTTGGGGGCTATGAACACTGAAGCTTTCTTT
CDR3 length: 20; D gene: TRBD2; J gene: TRBJ2-1; clone size: once; V gene: TRBV6-4; CDR3 protein: CASAQTQGLAGGSSYNEQFF; CDR3 DNA: TGTGCCAGCGCTCAAACCCAAGGACTAGCGGGGGGGAGCTCCTACAATGAGCAGTTCTTC
CDR3 length: 16; D gene: NA; J gene: TRBJ1-2; clone size: NA; V gene: TRBV6-1; CDR3 protein: CASSANTGILTLGYTF; CDR3 DNA: TGTGCCAGCAGTGCCAATACCGGGATCCTAACACTTGGCTACACCTTC
CDR3 length: 17; D gene: TRBD2; J gene: TRBJ2-3; clone size: NA; V gene: TRBV7-6; CDR3 protein: CASSPLTGGQGTDTQYF; CDR3 DNA: TGTGCCAGCAGCCCACTAACGGGGGGGCAGGGCACAGATACGCAGTATTTT
CDR3 length: 12; D gene: NA; J gene: TRBJ1-1; clone size: once; V gene: TRBV3-1/TRBV3-2; CDR3 protein: CASSPRQGNAFF; CDR3 DNA: TGTGCCAGCAGCCCCCGCCAGGGGAATGCTTTCTTT
CDR3 length: 16; D gene: TRBD1; J gene: TRBJ2-7; clone size: NA; V gene: TRBV25-1; CDR3 protein: CASSDRDRILSYEQYF; CDR3 DNA: TGTGCCAGCAGTGACCGGGACAGAATACTCTCCTACGAGCAGTACTTC
CDR3 length: 16; D gene: TRBD1; J gene: TRBJ1-2; clone size: few; V gene: TRBV7-2; CDR3 protein: CASSLTGGEVDYGYTF; CDR3 DNA: TGTGCCAGCAGCTTGACAGGGGGCGAGGTAGACTATGGCTACACCTTC
CDR3 length: 13; D gene: NA; J gene: TRBJ1-5; clone size: NA; V gene: TRBV7-6; CDR3 protein: CASGGGGDQPQHF; CDR3 DNA: TGTGCCAGCGGGGGGGGCGGCGATCAGCCCCAGCATTTT
CDR3 length: 15; D gene: NA; J gene: TRBJ1-2; clone size: NA; V gene: TRBV7-8; CDR3 protein: CASSLRRSTNYGYTF; CDR3 DNA: TGTGCCAGCAGCTTGCGGAGGTCAACTAACTATGGCTACACCTTC
CDR3 length: 14; D gene: NA; J gene: TRBJ2-7; clone size: NA; V gene: TRBV7-2; CDR3 protein: CASSFSAGNYEQYF; CDR3 DNA: TGTGCCAGCAGCTTTTCTGCAGGGAACTACGAGCAGTACTTC
CDR3 length: 15; D gene: NA; J gene: TRBJ1-2; clone size: NA; V gene: TRBV3-1/TRBV3-2; CDR3 protein: CASSYDGGPIYGYTF; CDR3 DNA: TGTGCCAGCAGCTATGACGGGGGGCCAATCTATGGCTACACCTTC
CDR3 length: 14; D gene: NA; J gene: TRBJ2-5; clone size: NA; V gene: TRBV5-4; CDR3 protein: CASSTQTVKETQYF; CDR3 DNA: TGTGCCAGCAGCACGCAAACAGTTAAGGAGACCCAGTACTTC
CDR3 length: 13; D gene: NA; J gene: TRBJ1-6; clone size: once; V gene: TRBV7-3; CDR3 protein: CASQLGANSPLHF; CDR3 DNA: TGTGCCAGCCAATTGGGGGCCAATTCACCCCTCCACTTT